These 27 T cell receptor beta chains were all obtained from the same sample, sequenced in a study of Ad26.COV2.S vaccination and SARS-CoV-2 variants. Indicated treatment: roughly 19 received Ad26.COV2.S at low or high dose, single or two shots; 5 received placebo; per-sample allocation not given. Specimen acquisition occurred on day 63 following the initial vaccine or placebo injection. Sequenced by immunoSEQ multiplex PCR; TCRdb stores in-frame clones only, minus some. Of about 380,000 clones in the sample, 83% are singletons; the top ten hold 7% to 9.5%. This specimen consisted of peripheral blood, obtained in a trial of Ad26.COV2.S vaccine versus placebo. The receptors originated from a person between 18 and 65 years old who received the Ad26.COV2.S COVID-19 vaccine or a placebo.

Here the CDR3 reads CASSLPWGADTQYF. The CDR3 bases are TGTGCCAGCAGCTTACCTTGGGGGGCAGATACGCAGTATTTT. This chain joins TRBV7-9 and TRBJ2-3, with D tentatively TRBD2 (6 bases). Germline-derived CDR1 and CDR2 are SEHNR and FQNEAQ (reference sequence). The V end was cut by 2 bases, the J end by 4 bases, with 10 bases between. The CDR3 loop spans 14 amino acids.

The chain has TRBV5-4 and TRBJ2-3; D call uncertain. Germline V lookup: CDR1 SGHNT, CDR2 YYREEE (reference sequence). Trimming shortened V by 0 bases and J by 0 bases, and 8 bases separated the two germline ends. The length of the CDR3 is 15 residues. As DNA, the CDR3 is TGTGCCAGCAGCTTGGGGGCTGGAAGCACAGATACGCAGTATTTT. Encoded protein: CASSLGAGSTDTQYF.

This sequence joins TRBV19 and TRBJ2-2; 8 bases are a match to TRBD1. This CDR3 spans 17 amino acids. V lost 1 base to trimming and J lost 2 bases; unmatched junction nucleotides: 6. Germline V gene sequence: CDR1 LNHDA, CDR2 SQIVND (reference sequence). The CDR3 coding sequence is TGTGCCAGTAGTATAGGGCCCGGGACAGGCAACACCGGGGAGCTGTTTTTT. This gives the protein CASSIGPGTGNTGELFF.

The chain employs TRBV13 and TRBJ1-3, with TRBD1 matching 7 bases. Germline CDR1 and CDR2: PRHDT and FYEKMQ (reference sequence). V dropped 2 bases and J dropped 7; count of bases not matched to a gene: 5. This CDR3 has 14 amino acids. The CDR3 protein is CASSLPNRGNTIYF. Here the CDR3 DNA reads TGTGCCAGCAGCTTACCCAACAGGGGTAACACCATATATTTT.

The chain carries TRBV30 and TRBJ1-1; D unclear. V lost 5 bases and J lost 1, with 5 bases in between. Per the germline V gene, CDR1 is GTSNPN and CDR2 is SVGIG (reference sequence). The CDR3 spans 11 residues. Written as DNA, the CDR3 is TGTGCCTGGGCAGCGAACACTGAAGCTTTCTTT. Its translation is CAWAANTEAFF.

CDR3: CASSSLQGLMAGGPRDTQYF. CDR3 in DNA: TGTGCCAGCAGTTCCCTACAGGGTTTGATGGCGGGAGGGCCACGCGATACGCAGTATTTT. The V gene is TRBV27, the J gene TRBJ2-3; the match to TRBD2 covers 9 bases. V lost 4 bases, J lost 6 bases, and 23 bases stayed unmatched. CDR3 size: 20 residues. Germline assignment: CDR1 MNHEY and CDR2 SMNVEV (reference sequence).

The chain couples TRBV5-1 to TRBJ2-1; D unresolved. This CDR3 contains 15 residues. In germline, CDR1 is SGHRS, CDR2 YFSETQ. V was cut by 4 bases and J by 7 bases, with 18 bases left in between. The CDR3 DNA sequence: TGCGCCAGCAGCCCGGACCTTTTTGATTGGAATGAGCAGTTCTTC. It specifies CASSPDLFDWNEQFF.

J is TRBJ2-2 and V is TRBV7-3, with D unclear. The ends were cut back, 5 bases at V and 7 bases at J, with 14 bases in the middle. The CDR3 length is 14 residues. Germline CDR1 and CDR2: SGHTA and FQGTGA. CDR3 coding DNA: TGTGCCAGCAGCCTCGAGGCACGTCTCGGGGAGCTGTTTTTT. Translated, it gives CASSLEARLGELFF.

This clone occurred once. CDR3 protein: CASSLDGPTAGYTF. The CDR3 DNA reads TGCGCCAGCAGCTTGGACGGACCCACAGCCGGCTACACCTTC. The chain uses TRBV5-1 and TRBJ1-2, with unresolved D. V was shortened by 0 bases and J by 8 bases, with 14 bases between the two germline ends. Germline assignment: CDR1 SGHRS and CDR2 YFSETQ. There are 14 residues in the CDR3.

A remark on this clone: The same CDR3 arises from other DNA sequences in this sample as well. The rearrangement joins TRBV5-4 to TRBJ2-5; D gene ambiguous. The CDR3 has 14 amino acids. Germline CDR1 SGHNT, CDR2 YYREEE (reference sequence). The V gene lost 1 base and the J gene lost 5 bases, with 12 bases spanning the gap. In DNA form, the CDR3 reads TGTGCCAGCAGCTTGCCGGGCCGTGGGGAGACCCAGTACTTC. This gives the protein CASSLPGRGETQYF.

The V call is TRBV6-5, the J call TRBJ2-7; 10 bases are shared with TRBD1. CDR1 MNHEY and CDR2 SVGAGI come from the germline V gene. The CDR3 length is 15 residues. With V trimmed by 10 bases and J by 3 bases, 12 bases remained unmatched. CDR3 sequence: CATSKEGQGLYEQYF. CDR3 coding DNA: TGTGCCACCTCGAAAGAGGGACAGGGGCTCTACGAGCAGTACTTC.

The chain is built from TRBV5-6 and TRBJ2-4; maybe TRBD2 (6 bases). V lost 0 bases and J 7 bases, leaving 11 bases between the germline ends. There are 14 residues in the CDR3. Per the germline V gene, CDR1 is SGHDT and CDR2 is YYEEEE. The CDR3 reads CASSLEAEGNIQYF. CDR3 DNA: TGTGCCAGCAGCTTGGAGGCGGAGGGGAACATTCAGTACTTC. The full variable domain, rest sourced from reference TRBV5-6 and TRBJ2-4, is DAGVTQSPTHLIKTRGQQVTLRCSPKSGHDTVSWYQQALGQGPQFIFQYYEEEERQRGNFPDRFSGHQFPNYSSELNVNALLLGDSALYLCASSLEAEGNIQYFGAGTRLSVL.

The V and J genes are TRBV5-1 and TRBJ2-7; TRBD2 might be the D (6 bases). Germline assignment: CDR1 SGHRS and CDR2 YFSETQ. The CDR3 extends over 13 amino acids. The V end was cut by 2 bases, the J end by 2 bases, with 8 bases between. The CDR3 nucleotides read TGCGCCAGCAGCTTCGCGGGGACCTACGAGCAGTACTTC. It is translated as CASSFAGTYEQYF.

The chain carries TRBV6-4 and TRBJ1-2; D is uncertain. V was clipped by 0 bases and J by 10 bases, with 18 bases between them. Germline lookup yields CDR1 MRHNA and CDR2 SNTAGT. The CDR3 is 15 amino acids. The CDR3 region is CASSDSIGPPGDYTF. DNA of the CDR3: TGTGCCAGCAGTGACTCGATTGGACCCCCTGGGGACTACACCTTC.

The rearrangement joins TRBV6-5 to TRBJ1-3; a possible D gene is TRBD1 (6 bases). This CDR3 has 12 amino acids. Germline CDR1 is MNHEY and CDR2 is SVGAGI. V dropped 6 bases and J dropped 8 bases, with 11 bases sitting between them. CDR3 DNA: TGTGCCAGCAGACAATCAGGGGACACCATATATTTT. Its translation: CASRQSGDTIYF.

The chain uses TRBV9 and TRBJ2-6; no firm D call. Per the germline V gene, CDR1 is SGDLS and CDR2 is YYNGEE. Trimming removed 4 bases from V and 1 base from J, with 15 bases in between. This CDR3 spans 17 amino acids. CDR3 sequence reads: CASSPQASRSGANVLTF. CDR3 nucleotides: TGTGCCAGCAGCCCCCAGGCCTCAAGGTCTGGGGCCAACGTCCTGACTTTC.

The V call is TRBV6-5, the J call TRBJ2-2, with D perhaps being TRBD1 or TRBD2 (5 bases each). Per the germline V gene, CDR1 is MNHEY and CDR2 is SVGAGI. The CDR3 totals 15 residues. The germline V and J ends were trimmed by 6 bases and 0 bases, with 11 bases remaining between them. The CDR3 bases are TGTGCCAGCAGCGCCGGGACGGCGAACACCGGGGAGCTGTTTTTT. Its translation: CASSAGTANTGELFF.

This chain connects TRBV6-5 to TRBJ2-4; unclear D gene. In germline, CDR1 is MNHEY, CDR2 SVGAGI. Trimming took off 9 bases at V and 8 bases at J, with 11 bases between the two ends. The CDR3 has 11 residues. DNA of the CDR3: TGTGCCAGTGGAAGGGCGTACATTCAGTACTTC. This gives the protein CASGRAYIQYF.

V is TRBV4-1 and J is TRBJ1-1; weak D call: TRBD1 (5 bases). Trimming took 4 bases from V and 6 from J, leaving 15 bases between them. The CDR3 has 14 amino acids. Per the germline V gene, CDR1 is MGHRA and CDR2 is YSYEKL. The DNA for the CDR3 is TGCGCCAGCAGCCTTATAACAGGTTCCCCTGAAGCTTTCTTT. Translating it yields CASSLITGSPEAFF.

V and J are TRBV7-3 and TRBJ2-7; 8 bases are a match to TRBD2. V lost 5 bases to trimming and J lost 3 bases; unmatched junction nucleotides: 3. The CDR3 spans 13 residues. Germline CDR1 SGHTA, CDR2 FQGTGA. The DNA for the CDR3 is TGTGCCAGCAGCCCGGCGGGGGGCTACGAGCAGTACTTC. Translated: CASSPAGGYEQYF.

This rearrangement joins TRBV18 to TRBJ1-1; 11 nucleotides line up with TRBD1. The CDR3 runs to 16 residues. V shed 6 bases and J 4 bases; nucleotides not matched to a gene: 10. The germline V gene has CDR1 KGHSH and CDR2 LQKENI. DNA of the CDR3: TGTGCCAGCTCCTCCGGGACAGGGGGAACGAGCACTGAAGCTTTCTTT. This encodes CASSSGTGGTSTEAFF.

By proportion, this clone is medium-sized. This CDR3 is CASSHSRMAGGPITYNEQFF. DNA for the CDR3: TGCGCCAGCTCTCACAGTAGGATGGCGGGAGGGCCGATCACCTACAATGAGCAGTTCTTC. The chain has TRBV10-1 and TRBJ2-1, with 9 positions matching TRBD2. CDR1 is WNHNN, CDR2 SYGVQD, per germline (reference sequence). The V segment lost 8 bases and the J segment 2 bases; nucleotides outside the gene matches: 22. The CDR3 is 20 amino acids.

CDR3 in DNA: TGTGCCTGGAGTAGGGACTCTGCCTCTGGGAAGCAGTACTTC. Its protein is CAWSRDSASGKQYF. V gene TRBV30 combines with J gene TRBJ2-7, with D possibly matching TRBD2 (6 bases). The CDR3 has 14 residues. CDR1 and CDR2 from the germline V gene are GTSNPN and SVGIG (reference sequence). V lost 2 bases, J lost 8 bases, and 19 bases lay in between.

V gene TRBV4-1 combines with J gene TRBJ2-7; 8 bases are a match to TRBD2. Germline CDR1 MGHRA, CDR2 YSYEKL. CDR3 size: 16 residues. V was pared by 4 bases and J by 2 bases, with 10 bases of the junction left unmatched. The CDR3 loop reads CASSLMGAGGPYEQYF. CDR3 nucleotide sequence: TGCGCCAGCAGCCTAATGGGGGCGGGAGGTCCCTACGAGCAGTACTTC.

This clone was detected a few times. The J gene is TRBJ1-6, the V gene TRBV28, with D tentatively TRBD1 (6 bases). Germline lookup yields CDR1 MDHEN and CDR2 SYDVKM. The CDR3 is 15 residues long. Trimming cost V 2 bases and J 10 bases, with 15 bases left between them. The CDR3 sequence: CASSLLAGERSPLHF. CDR3 nucleotide sequence: TGTGCCAGCAGTTTACTGGCAGGGGAGCGGTCACCCCTCCACTTT.

The chain carries TRBV11-2 and TRBJ2-2, with D perhaps matching TRBD1 (6 bases). With 8 bases removed from V and 6 bases from J, the gap between germline ends came to 31 bases. Per germline, CDR1 SGHAT and CDR2 FQNNGV. The CDR3 is 19 amino acids. The CDR3 sequence: CASPGRTVPTFYKAGELFF. Here the CDR3 DNA reads TGTGCCAGCCCAGGCCGGACAGTTCCTACTTTCTATAAGGCCGGGGAGCTGTTTTTT.

This chain's CDR3 is CASSYGQGARNYGYTF. The CDR3 bases are TGTGCCAGCAGTTACGGACAGGGTGCGCGTAACTATGGCTACACCTTC. The chain uses TRBV6-6 and TRBJ1-2; 8 positions agree with TRBD1. This CDR3 is built from 16 residues. Per the germline V gene, CDR1 is MNHNY and CDR2 is SVGAGI (reference sequence). The trim removed 2 bases at V and 1 base at J, leaving 6 bases unmatched.